This T cell receptor beta chain was observed in a study of blood T cells in healthy people across ages. Study at large: Roughly one uniquely barcoded beta molecule per two T cells was captured.

Healthy Caucasian individuals from Russia aged about 6 to 90 were enrolled as donors. Overall study findings and caveats: Whereas aged donors had fewer naive CD4+ cells, long-lived donors had more of them and higher diversity.

A note on this clonotype: Its antigen is as yet unknown. A single base separates this from a much larger clone, so it may be a read error.

A J-beta primer mix and a sample-barcoded 5' primer were used in a second PCR of roughly 6 to 11 cycles. TCRdb reprocessed the 5' RACE reads with MiXCR, giving one entry per CDR3 protein. The table has about 780,000 distinct CDR3 sequences, roughly 46% seen once. This CDR3 comprises 14 residues. This TCR was sampled from a man older than 75 in good health. The source material was blood. The chain combines TRBV12-3 or TRBV12-4 with TRBJ2-3, with 10 bases matching TRBD1. The CDR3 region has the DNA TGTACCAGAACCGGGACAGGGGACCCAGATACGCAGTATTTT. Protein product: CTRTGTGDPDTQYF.